One and the same sample provided the 16 T cell receptor beta chains below, sequenced in a study of blood T cell repertoires in COVID-19. Repertoires were generated with immunoSEQ multiplex PCR, while TCRdb's copy carries only in-frame clones and drops some. Here the sample spans about 50,000 clones, more than 70% being singletons. Sequenced input: peripheral blood. The receptor source for this set is a woman in her fifties or sixties with acute or convalescent COVID-19.

The chain joins TRBV5-8 to TRBJ2-1; D gene ambiguous. The CDR3 has 16 amino acids. Germline V gives CDR1 SGHTS, CDR2 YDEGEE. Trimming cost V 0 bases and J 2 bases, with 12 bases left between them. The CDR3 here is CASSLDSNLPYNEQFF. CDR3 bases: TGTGCCAGCAGCTTGGACTCCAACCTCCCCTACAATGAGCAGTTCTTC. Drawing the rest from reference TRBV5-8 and TRBJ2-1, the complete variable domain is EAGVTQSPTHLIKTRGQQATLRCSPISGHTSVYWYQQALGLGLQFLLWYDEGEERNRGNFPPRFSGRQFPNYSSELNVNALELEDSALYLCASSLDSNLPYNEQFFGPGTRLTVL.

J is TRBJ2-7 and V is TRBV7-8, with 9 positions matching TRBD2. CDR1 is SGHVS, CDR2 FQNEAQ, per germline. CDR3 length equals 16 residues. Trimming removed 1 base from V and 0 bases from J; junction bases left unmatched: 4. The CDR3, as DNA: TGTGCCAGCAGCTTAGGACTAGCGGTGAGCTCCTACGAGCAGTACTTC. Amino acid sequence: CASSLGLAVSSYEQYF.

The chain couples TRBV6-1 to TRBJ1-5; weak D call: TRBD1 (6 bases). The CDR3 has 17 residues. Germline assignment: CDR1 MNHNS and CDR2 SASEGT. The V and J ends lost 4 bases and 1 base respectively, with 17 bases between them. The CDR3 is CASSGVGGRSSNQPQHF. The CDR3 coding sequence is TGTGCCAGCAGTGGAGTAGGGGGTCGAAGCAGCAATCAGCCCCAGCATTTT.

This clone was seen a few times. The chain joins TRBV30 to TRBJ1-3, with D possibly matching TRBD1 (5 bases). The CDR3 contains 15 residues. V lost 5 bases and J 4 bases, leaving 18 bases between the germline ends. Germline V lookup: CDR1 GTSNPN, CDR2 SVGIG (reference sequence). This CDR3 reads CAWVTTALFGNTIYF. The CDR3 DNA reads as TGTGCCTGGGTCACGACAGCTTTATTCGGAAACACCATATATTTT. Supplemented by reference TRBV30 and TRBJ1-3, the full variable domain reads SQTIHQWPATLVQPVGSPLSLECTVEGTSNPNLYWYRQAAGRGLQLLFYSVGIGQISSEVPQNLSASRPQDRQFILSSKKLLLSDSGFYLCAWVTTALFGNTIYFGEGSWLTVV.

In its sample, this clone was seen a few times. The gene calls are TRBV12-3 or TRBV12-4 and TRBJ1-2; tentative D call: TRBD1 (5 bases). The CDR3 length is 12 residues. V lost 7 bases and J 4 bases, leaving 10 bases between the germline ends. The CDR3 nucleotides are TGTGCCAGCACCAGGGATAGCTATGGCTACACCTTC. This encodes CASTRDSYGYTF.

The chain uses TRBV11-2 and TRBJ1-1; the match to TRBD1 covers 9 bases. The CDR3 consists of 16 residues. Losses at the gene ends were 5 bases for V and 4 bases for J; bases not matched to a gene: 11. Per germline, CDR1 SGHAT and CDR2 FQNNGV. CDR3 bases: TGTGCCAGCAGCCCATACTCGGGACAGGGAGCCACTGAAGCTTTCTTT. This sequence encodes CASSPYSGQGATEAFF.

The chain carries TRBV5-4 and TRBJ2-3; D is uncertain. Deletions cut 0 bases from V and 6 bases from J, with 8 bases between. The CDR3 consists of 13 residues. The germline CDR1 and CDR2 sequences are SGHNT and YYREEE (reference sequence). Here the CDR3 reads CASSLGAGDTQYF. The CDR3 region has the DNA TGTGCCAGCAGCTTGGGGGCTGGGGATACGCAGTATTTT.

J is TRBJ2-7 and V is TRBV6-2 or TRBV6-3, with TRBD2 matching over 9 bases. This CDR3 spans 15 amino acids. The germline V gene encodes CDR1 MNHEY and CDR2 SVGEGT. Trimming removed 5 bases from V and 2 bases from J; junction bases left unmatched: 7. CDR3 in DNA: TGTGCCAGCAGTGCAGTAGCGGGAGTCCCCTACGAGCAGTACTTC. Amino acids: CASSAVAGVPYEQYF.

The chain joins TRBV28 to TRBJ1-3, with 7 bases matching TRBD1. The CDR3 totals 16 residues. The V segment lost 6 bases and the J segment 0 bases; nucleotides outside the gene matches: 8. CDR1 is MDHEN and CDR2 is SYDVKM in the germline V gene. The CDR3 bases are TGTGCCAGCAGCACTCGTTCAGGGGGCTCTGGAAACACCATATATTTT. Its translation is CASSTRSGGSGNTIYF.

This clone was seen a handful of times. J is TRBJ2-3 and V is TRBV5-1; 10 bases are a match to TRBD1. Germline values: CDR1 SGHRS, CDR2 YFSETQ. This CDR3 is 16 amino acids long. J was trimmed by 4 bases and V by 4 bases; bases with no gene match: 9. The CDR3: CASSAGTGVIADTQYF. The CDR3 nucleotides read TGCGCCAGCAGCGCCGGGACAGGGGTTATTGCAGATACGCAGTATTTT.

There are a few counts of this clone. The chain uses TRBV7-9 and TRBJ1-1; TRBD1 might be the D (6 bases). Trimming stripped 5 bases from V and 0 bases from J, with 13 bases between. The CDR3 length is 15 residues. Per germline, CDR1 SEHNR and CDR2 FQNEAQ (reference sequence). Here the CDR3 reads CASSRWDTVNTEAFF. The DNA for the CDR3 is TGTGCCAGCAGCCGATGGGACACAGTGAACACTGAAGCTTTCTTT.

This chain uses TRBV28 with TRBJ1-6; D is unresolved. Trimming shortened V by 2 bases and J by 10 bases, and 12 bases separated the two germline ends. The CDR3 runs to 14 residues. From germline, CDR1 is MDHEN and CDR2 SYDVKM. The CDR3 loop reads CASSLEPRRSPLHF. CDR3 DNA: TGTGCCAGCAGTTTAGAGCCCAGGAGGTCACCCCTCCACTTT.

The count of this clone is one. The V gene is TRBV6-5, the J gene TRBJ2-4; 15 bases are a match to TRBD2. V shed 4 bases and J 9 bases; nucleotides not matched to a gene: 7. The CDR3 covers 16 residues. Germline assignment: CDR1 MNHEY and CDR2 SVGAGI. Here the CDR3 reads CASSSGLAGGDGIQYF. For the CDR3, the DNA is TGTGCCAGCAGTTCCGGACTAGCGGGAGGGGACGGCATTCAGTACTTC.

The rearrangement links TRBV28 to TRBJ1-4; 8 positions agree with TRBD1. The germline gives CDR1 MDHEN, CDR2 SYDVKM. V lost 6 bases and J lost 3; bases outside the gene matches: 6. This CDR3 has 15 residues. CDR3 coding DNA: TGTGCCAGCAGAAATCAGGGGGCATCTAATGAAAAACTGTTTTTT. Its protein product is CASRNQGASNEKLFF.

This clone came up a few times. The chain is built from TRBV29-1 and TRBJ1-1; D is perhaps TRBD1 (5 bases). Germline V gives CDR1 SQVTM, CDR2 ANQGSEA. Trimming pared 2 bases from V and 5 bases from J, leaving 15 bases between. This CDR3 is built from 14 residues. CDR3: CSVEWGMEGTEAFF. The CDR3 DNA is TGCAGCGTTGAATGGGGAATGGAGGGGACTGAAGCTTTCTTT.

The J gene is TRBJ1-2, the V gene TRBV27; possibly TRBD1 for D (5 bases). The CDR3 is 13 amino acids. V shed 6 bases and J shed 4 bases, with 12 bases lying between them. Germline V gene sequence: CDR1 MNHEY, CDR2 SMNVEV (reference sequence). The chain's CDR3 is CASSRGVLYGYTF. The CDR3 DNA reads TGTGCCAGCAGCCGGGGGGTCCTCTATGGCTACACCTTC.